Listed below are T cell receptor beta chains from one sample, sequenced in a study of T cell responses to AZD1222 COVID-19 vaccine. Method: immunoSEQ multiplex PCR; TCRdb's copy keeps in-frame clones and lacks some. This repertoire shows about 150,000 clones, about 93% found once; its top ten account for roughly 1.3%. This material consisted of peripheral blood, taken on day 0 of AZD1222 vaccination. These receptor sequences come from an adult in good health. CDR3s include the opening cysteine and the closing phenylalanine or tryptophan. Each record gives: J gene, D gene, V gene, clone size, CDR3 protein, CDR3 DNA. The D gene is left open where the match is weak. The size field is filled for only some rows; it gives once, few, many or a size class.

j_gene: TRBJ2-5
d_gene: TRBD2
v_gene: TRBV3-1/TRBV3-2
abundance: -
CDR3aa: CASSQGSMLAGELWQETQYF
CDR3nt: TGTGCCAGCAGCCAAGGGTCCATGCTAGCGGGAGAGCTTTGGCAAGAGACCCAGTACTTC

j_gene: TRBJ1-2
d_gene: -
v_gene: TRBV11-1
abundance: -
CDR3aa: CASSAPQGGDGYTF
CDR3nt: TGTGCCAGCAGCGCGCCACAGGGTGGGGATGGCTACACCTTC

j_gene: TRBJ1-3
d_gene: -
v_gene: TRBV30
abundance: -
CDR3aa: CAWRVGGNTIYF
CDR3nt: TGTGCCTGGAGGGTTGGTGGAAACACCATATATTTT

j_gene: TRBJ1-2
d_gene: -
v_gene: TRBV19
abundance: -
CDR3aa: CASSIGRVHYGYTF
CDR3nt: TGTGCCAGTAGTATAGGAAGGGTTCACTATGGCTACACCTTC

j_gene: TRBJ1-1
d_gene: -
v_gene: TRBV27
abundance: -
CDR3aa: CASSLWYVEAFF
CDR3nt: TGTGCCAGCAGTTTGTGGTACGTGGAAGCTTTCTTT

j_gene: TRBJ1-2
d_gene: -
v_gene: TRBV28
abundance: once
CDR3aa: CASSLWGGPNYGYTF
CDR3nt: TGTGCCAGCAGTTTATGGGGGGGACCCAACTATGGCTACACCTTC

j_gene: TRBJ2-1
d_gene: TRBD2
v_gene: TRBV15
abundance: -
CDR3aa: CATSRDNGGSSSYNEQFF
CDR3nt: TGTGCCACCAGCAGAGATAATGGCGGGAGCAGCTCCTACAATGAGCAGTTCTTC

j_gene: TRBJ1-4
d_gene: -
v_gene: TRBV6-5
abundance: -
CDR3aa: CASRLSRATNEKLFF
CDR3nt: TGTGCCAGCAGGCTCTCCCGGGCGACTAATGAAAAACTGTTTTTT

j_gene: TRBJ1-2
d_gene: TRBD1
v_gene: TRBV19
abundance: -
CDR3aa: CASKPPTGAAGYTF
CDR3nt: TGTGCCAGTAAACCACCCACAGGGGCGGCTGGCTACACCTTC

j_gene: TRBJ1-5
d_gene: -
v_gene: TRBV4-2
abundance: -
CDR3aa: CASSPWDGDQPQHF
CDR3nt: TGTGCCAGCAGCCCCTGGGATGGGGATCAGCCCCAGCATTTT

j_gene: TRBJ2-5
d_gene: -
v_gene: TRBV12-3/TRBV12-4
abundance: -
CDR3aa: CASSWGAQETQYF
CDR3nt: TGTGCCAGCAGCTGGGGGGCTCAAGAGACCCAGTACTTC

j_gene: TRBJ1-5
d_gene: -
v_gene: TRBV2
abundance: -
CDR3aa: CASSEGSGGRQPQHF
CDR3nt: TGTGCCAGCAGTGAAGGGTCGGGGGGCAGACAGCCCCAGCATTTT

j_gene: TRBJ2-5
d_gene: TRBD2
v_gene: TRBV15
abundance: -
CDR3aa: CATSGGTSGGLETQYF
CDR3nt: TGTGCCACCAGCGGGGGGACTAGCGGGGGACTAGAGACCCAGTACTTC

j_gene: TRBJ1-5
d_gene: -
v_gene: TRBV20-1
abundance: once
CDR3aa: CSASIRGSNQPQHF
CDR3nt: TGCAGTGCTAGTATCCGAGGGAGCAATCAGCCCCAGCATTTT

j_gene: TRBJ2-1
d_gene: -
v_gene: TRBV7-9
abundance: -
CDR3aa: CASSLVSGEDEQFF
CDR3nt: TGTGCCAGCAGCTTAGTTTCAGGGGAGGATGAGCAGTTCTTC